This TCR beta chain is drawn from a study of vaccination and CD4 T cells after COVID-19. Cultured CD4+ T cells had their DNA profiled by the Oncomine TCR Beta short-read assay. Each CDR3 protein is one row after TCRdb ran MiXCR on the PCR reads. Seen here are under 15,000 distinct CDR3 sequences, around 66% observed once, and the top ten hold approximately 9%. The table lists this clonotype with a few counts. Its antigen is unidentified. CDR1 and CDR2 (germline): SNHLY, FYNNEI. The CDR3 is made up of 11 amino acids. Between the trimmed V and J ends, which lost 6 bases and 11 bases, there was a span of 13 bases. Sample treatment: approximately 11-day PBMC culture with coronavirus spike peptide pools or control peptides (ViraFEST assay). The PCR-positive dates, March through December 2020, came before the US Alpha, Beta and Delta variants.

The gene calls are TRBV2 and TRBJ1-1; D remains unclear. Sequencing was performed on CD4+ T cells from blood, cultured in vitro. The receptor was derived from a human donor who had recovered from COVID-19. The CDR3 loop is CASRRTPGAFF. The CDR3 DNA sequence: TGTGCCAGCAGACGGACGCCTGGGGCTTTCTTT.